This T cell receptor (beta chain) was recovered during a study of glioma-infiltrating T cells after dendritic cell vaccination. Looking at the study overall: At biweekly intervals, patients got three intradermal dendritic cell vaccine injections.

Germline loops: CDR1 MNHEY, CDR2 SMNVEV (reference sequence). The CDR3 is 16 residues long. V was trimmed by 0 bases and J by 6 bases, leaving 14 bases between them. Time point of the sample: after dendritic cell vaccination, including at tumor progression/relapse. Libraries were prepared by immunoSEQ multiplex PCR; TCRdb keeps only in-frame clonotypes and omits some of them. Of more than 45,000 clones listed, around 85% are singletons. V is TRBV27 and J is TRBJ2-2; D unclear. The sequence derives from a human donor with glioblastoma. The source material was blood, sampled after dendritic cell vaccination. The CDR3 nucleotides are TGTGCCAGCAGTTTATCGAGAAGGCTTAGCTCCGGGGAGCTGTTTTTT. Its protein is CASSLSRRLSSGELFF.